This T cell receptor (beta chain) was sequenced for a study of CD8 T cells in ankylosing spondylitis. Study-wide results and limits: Earlier studies detected some motif variants in reactive arthritis synovial fluid and blood.

This clonotype showed up many times. The antigen is not known. Unmatched junction bases numbered 12, after V lost 1 base and J lost 4 bases. Germline CDR1 is LGHNA and CDR2 is YSLEER. The CDR3 runs 17 residues. A single record per CDR3 protein comes from TCRdb applying MiXCR to the 5' RACE reads. The sample comprises some 70,000 distinct CDR3 sequences, roughly 5.3% of which are singletons, and roughly 2.3% rests with the top ten. The specimen sequenced was blood, either unsorted or a sorted T cell fraction (not recorded which). This TCR was sampled from a male donor with ankylosing spondylitis or in good health (not recorded which). The chain couples TRBV4-3 to TRBJ1-2; 7 bases match TRBD1. The CDR3 protein is CASSQVGTELSLYGYTF. For the CDR3, the DNA is TGCGCCAGCAGCCAAGTCGGGACAGAGCTATCCCTCTATGGCTACACCTTC.